Below, 2 T cell receptor beta chains from the same sample are listed, as sequenced in a study of radiation and T cells in renal cell carcinoma. Here immunoSEQ multiplex PCR was the method, and the copy in TCRdb shows in-frame clones only, minus some. Of about 50,000 clones listed, around 83% were seen once; the top ten hold around 31%. Time point here: baseline pretreatment blood. Treatment here: 15 Gy SBRT to primary tumor, nephrectomy 4 weeks later. The sample in question was blood, obtained from a patient whose treatment included radiotherapy and nephrectomy. All receptors derive from a woman in her seventies with renal cell carcinoma.

The V and J genes are TRBV5-5 and TRBJ1-4, with TRBD1 as a possible D gene (5 bases). Germline CDR1 reads SGHKS; CDR2 reads YYEKEE (reference sequence). Trimming pared 6 bases from V and 7 bases from J, leaving 16 bases between. This CDR3 is built from 14 residues. CDR3 region: CASNPGGGSEKLFF. The CDR3 nucleotides are TGTGCCAGCAACCCTGGCGGGGGGAGTGAAAAACTGTTTTTT.

The V gene is TRBV5-1, the J gene TRBJ2-2; 10 bases match TRBD1. Trimming removed 4 bases from V and 3 bases from J; junction bases left unmatched: 3. CDR1 is SGHRS, CDR2 YFSETQ, per germline. The CDR3 loop spans 15 amino acids. This CDR3 reads CASSTGQGDTGELFF. In DNA form, the CDR3 reads TGCGCCAGCAGCACTGGACAGGGGGACACCGGGGAGCTGTTTTTT.